What follows is one TCR beta chain and its context. Its antigen remains unknown. Constant-region reverse primers amplified full-length variable regions, followed by semi-nested Nested Universal Primer A PCR. In TCRdb, the 5' RACE reads were re-called with MiXCR into one record per CDR3 protein. The sample records about 57,000 distinct CDR3 sequences, more than 25% being singletons. Germline V gene data show CDR1 as SGHRS and CDR2 as YFSETQ. The V and J ends lost 5 bases and 1 base respectively, with 11 bases between them. The CDR3 has 14 amino acids. Notes on the study in general: Tumor memory CD4+ T cell TCR gene usage was found to cluster with blood and lymph node memory CD4+ cells and with lymph node naive CD4+ cells. Tumor Tregs overlapped most with tumor, then blood, naive CD4+ cells.

The V call is TRBV5-1, the J call TRBJ2-3, with D unclear. The sequence was collected from a female donor with breast cancer. Specimen: tumor-infiltrating memory CD4+ T cells sorted from the breast tumor. Subset reported: memory CD4+ T cells, CD4+CD45RO+CD25-. CDR3 amino acids: CASRRVDGTDTQYF. CDR3 nucleotide sequence: TGCGCCAGCAGACGGGTGGATGGCACAGATACGCAGTATTTT.